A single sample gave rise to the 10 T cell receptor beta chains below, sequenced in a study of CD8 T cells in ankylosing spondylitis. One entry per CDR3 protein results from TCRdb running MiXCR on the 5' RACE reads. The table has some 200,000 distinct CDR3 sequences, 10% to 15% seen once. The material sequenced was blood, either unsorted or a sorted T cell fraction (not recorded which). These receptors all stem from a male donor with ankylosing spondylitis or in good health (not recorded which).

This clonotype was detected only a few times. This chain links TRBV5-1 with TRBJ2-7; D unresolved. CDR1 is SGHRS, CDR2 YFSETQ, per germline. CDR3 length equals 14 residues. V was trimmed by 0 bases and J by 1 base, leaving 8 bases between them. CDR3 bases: TGCGCCAGCAGCTTGGGGTGGGAATCCTACGAGCAGTACTTC. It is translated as CASSLGWESYEQYF. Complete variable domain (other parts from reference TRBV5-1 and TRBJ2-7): KAGVTQTPRYLIKTRGQQVTLSCSPISGHRSVSWYQQTPGQGLQFLFEYFSETQRNKGNFPGRFSGRQFSNSRSEMNVSTLELGDSALYLCASSLGWESYEQYFGPGTRLTVT.

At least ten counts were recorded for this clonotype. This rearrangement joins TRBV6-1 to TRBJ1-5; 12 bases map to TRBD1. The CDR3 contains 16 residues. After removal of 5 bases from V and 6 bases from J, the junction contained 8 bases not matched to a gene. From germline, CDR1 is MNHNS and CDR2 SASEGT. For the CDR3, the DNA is TGTGCCAGCAGTCTTACATGGGACAGGGGGCTTCAGCCCCAGCATTTT. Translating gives CASSLTWDRGLQPQHF.

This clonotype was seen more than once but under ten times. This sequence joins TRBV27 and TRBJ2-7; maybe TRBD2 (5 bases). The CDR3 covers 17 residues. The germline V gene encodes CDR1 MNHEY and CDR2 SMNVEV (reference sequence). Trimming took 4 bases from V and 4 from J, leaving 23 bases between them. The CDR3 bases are TGTGCCAGCAGTTCCTTTAGGGCCCTAGGAGGAGCTTACGAGCAGTACTTC. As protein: CASSSFRALGGAYEQYF.

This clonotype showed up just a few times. CDR3 residues: CASSLVAWGAEAFF. The CDR3 DNA sequence: TGTGCCAGCAGCTTGGTAGCTTGGGGGGCTGAAGCTTTCTTT. The chain has TRBV5-6 and TRBJ1-1; D might be TRBD1 (5 bases). The CDR3 loop spans 14 amino acids. Trimming removed 0 bases at V and 6 bases at J, with 12 bases between. Per the germline V gene, CDR1 is SGHDT and CDR2 is YYEEEE.

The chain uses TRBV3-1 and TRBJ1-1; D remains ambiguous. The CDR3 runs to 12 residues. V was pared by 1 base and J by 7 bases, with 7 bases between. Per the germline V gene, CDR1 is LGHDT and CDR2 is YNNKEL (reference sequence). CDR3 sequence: CASSQAGSEAFF. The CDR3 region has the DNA TGTGCCAGCAGCCAAGCCGGCAGTGAAGCTTTCTTT.

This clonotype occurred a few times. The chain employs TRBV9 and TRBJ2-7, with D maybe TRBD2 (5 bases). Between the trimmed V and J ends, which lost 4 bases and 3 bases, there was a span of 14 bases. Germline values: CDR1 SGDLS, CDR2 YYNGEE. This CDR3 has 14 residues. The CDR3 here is CASSPPMRDYEQYF. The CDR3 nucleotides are TGTGCCAGCAGCCCCCCTATGAGGGACTACGAGCAGTACTTC.

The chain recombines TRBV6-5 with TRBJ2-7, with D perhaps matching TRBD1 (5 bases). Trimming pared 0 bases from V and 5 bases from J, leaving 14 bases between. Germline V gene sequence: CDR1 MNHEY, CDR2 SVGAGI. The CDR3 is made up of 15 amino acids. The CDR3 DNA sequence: TGTGCCAGCAGTTACTCGAAGGGCAGGGTCCACGAGCAGTACTTC. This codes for CASSYSKGRVHEQYF.

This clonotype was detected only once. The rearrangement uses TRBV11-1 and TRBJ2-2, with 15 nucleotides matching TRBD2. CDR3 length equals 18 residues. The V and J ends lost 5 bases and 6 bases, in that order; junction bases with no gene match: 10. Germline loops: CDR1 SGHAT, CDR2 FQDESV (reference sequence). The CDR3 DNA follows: TGTGCCAGCAGCCGAGGACTAGCGGGAGGGCCGAGAGCCGGGGAGCTGTTTTTT. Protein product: CASSRGLAGGPRAGELFF.

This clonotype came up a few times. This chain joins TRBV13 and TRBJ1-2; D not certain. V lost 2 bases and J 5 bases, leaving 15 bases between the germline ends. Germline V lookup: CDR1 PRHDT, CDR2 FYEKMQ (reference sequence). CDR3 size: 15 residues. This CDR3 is CASSLRSREGYGYTF. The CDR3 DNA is TGTGCCAGCAGCTTAAGGAGTAGGGAAGGTTATGGCTACACCTTC.

The CDR3 sequence is CASSPRGGFNEQYF. The CDR3, as DNA: TGCGCCAGCAGCCCGCGGGGGGGGTTTAACGAGCAGTACTTC. The chain is built from TRBV4-1 and TRBJ2-7; 9 bases line up with TRBD2. V shed 4 bases and J 5 bases; nucleotides not matched to a gene: 6. Germline CDR1 reads MGHRA; CDR2 reads YSYEKL. The length of the CDR3 is 14 residues.